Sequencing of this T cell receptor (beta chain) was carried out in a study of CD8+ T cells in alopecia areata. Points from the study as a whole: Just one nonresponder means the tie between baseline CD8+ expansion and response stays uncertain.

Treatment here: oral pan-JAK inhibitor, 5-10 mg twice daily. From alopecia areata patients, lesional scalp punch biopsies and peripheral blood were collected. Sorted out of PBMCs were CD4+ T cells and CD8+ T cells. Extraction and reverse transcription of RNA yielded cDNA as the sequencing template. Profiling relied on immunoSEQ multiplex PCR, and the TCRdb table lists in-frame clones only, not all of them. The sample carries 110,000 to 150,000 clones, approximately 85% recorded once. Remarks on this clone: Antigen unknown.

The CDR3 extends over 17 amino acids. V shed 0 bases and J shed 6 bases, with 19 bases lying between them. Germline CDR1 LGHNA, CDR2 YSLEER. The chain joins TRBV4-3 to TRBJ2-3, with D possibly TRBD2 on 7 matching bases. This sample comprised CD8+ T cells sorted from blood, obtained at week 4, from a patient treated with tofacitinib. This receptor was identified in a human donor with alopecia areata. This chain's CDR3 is CASSQDWLRGGVDTQYF. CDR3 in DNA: TGCGCCAGCAGCCAAGATTGGTTAAGGGGGGGCGTCGATACGCAGTATTTT.